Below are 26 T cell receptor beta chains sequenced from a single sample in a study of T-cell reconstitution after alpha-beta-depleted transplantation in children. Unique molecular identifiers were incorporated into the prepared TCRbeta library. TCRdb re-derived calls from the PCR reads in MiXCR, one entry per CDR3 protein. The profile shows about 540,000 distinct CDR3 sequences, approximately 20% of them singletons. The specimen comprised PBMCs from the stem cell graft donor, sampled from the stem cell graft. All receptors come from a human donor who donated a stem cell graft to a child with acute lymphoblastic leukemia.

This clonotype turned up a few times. This chain's CDR3 is CASSQTGTVRETQYF. The DNA for the CDR3 is TGCGCCAGCAGCCAAACCGGGACCGTTAGGGAGACCCAGTACTTC. J is TRBJ2-5 and V is TRBV4-1; either TRBD1 or TRBD2 may fit D (5 bases each). The CDR3 is 15 residues long. The germline V gene has CDR1 MGHRA and CDR2 YSYEKL. With 2 bases removed from V and 5 bases from J, the gap between germline ends came to 15 bases.

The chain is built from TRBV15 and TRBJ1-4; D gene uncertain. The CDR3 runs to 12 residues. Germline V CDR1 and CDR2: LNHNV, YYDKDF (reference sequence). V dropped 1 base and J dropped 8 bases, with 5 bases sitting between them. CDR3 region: CATSRGDEKLFF. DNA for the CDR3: TGTGCCACCAGCAGAGGTGACGAAAAACTGTTTTTT.

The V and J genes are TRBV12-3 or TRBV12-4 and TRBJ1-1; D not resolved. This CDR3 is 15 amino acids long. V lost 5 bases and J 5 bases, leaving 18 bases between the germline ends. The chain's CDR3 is CASSPWTPRQTEAFF. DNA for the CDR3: TGTGCCAGCAGTCCATGGACCCCTAGGCAAACTGAAGCTTTCTTT.

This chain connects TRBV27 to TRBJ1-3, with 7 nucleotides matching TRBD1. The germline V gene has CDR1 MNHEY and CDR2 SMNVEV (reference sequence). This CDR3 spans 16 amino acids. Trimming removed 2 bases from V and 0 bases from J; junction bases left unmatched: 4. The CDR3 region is CASSLEGACSGNTIYF. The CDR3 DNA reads TGTGCCAGCAGTTTAGAGGGGGCCTGCTCTGGAAACACCATATATTTT.

The CDR3 here is CASSALVKQETQYF. The CDR3 nucleotides are TGTGCCAGCAGCGCACTAGTGAAACAAGAGACCCAGTACTTC. The V and J genes are TRBV7-2 and TRBJ2-5, with D perhaps matching TRBD2 (5 bases). There are 14 residues in the CDR3. In germline, CDR1 is SGHTA, CDR2 FQGNSA. V lost 5 bases and J lost 2, with 12 bases in between.

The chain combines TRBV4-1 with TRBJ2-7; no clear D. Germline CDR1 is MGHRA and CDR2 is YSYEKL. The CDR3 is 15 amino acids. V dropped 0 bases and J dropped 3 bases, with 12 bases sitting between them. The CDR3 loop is CASSQEPGRGYEQYF. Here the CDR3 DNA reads TGCGCCAGCAGCCAAGAGCCCGGCAGAGGCTACGAGCAGTACTTC.

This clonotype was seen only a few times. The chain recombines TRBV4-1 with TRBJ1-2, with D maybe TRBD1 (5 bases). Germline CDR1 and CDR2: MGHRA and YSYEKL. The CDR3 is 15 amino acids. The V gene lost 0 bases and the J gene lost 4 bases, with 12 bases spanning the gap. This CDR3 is CASSQDPGTGYGYTF. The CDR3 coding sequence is TGCGCCAGCAGCCAAGACCCCGGGACGGGCTATGGCTACACCTTC.

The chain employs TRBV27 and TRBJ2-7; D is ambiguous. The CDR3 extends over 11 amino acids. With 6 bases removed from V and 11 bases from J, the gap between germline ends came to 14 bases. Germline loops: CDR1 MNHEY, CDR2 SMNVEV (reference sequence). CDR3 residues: CASRSLDDKYF. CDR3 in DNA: TGTGCCAGCAGGAGTCTGGACGACAAGTACTTC.

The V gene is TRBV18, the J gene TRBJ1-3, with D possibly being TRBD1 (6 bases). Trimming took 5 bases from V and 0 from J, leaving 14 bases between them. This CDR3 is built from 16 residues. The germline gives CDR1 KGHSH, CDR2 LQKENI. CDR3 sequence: CASSSTDSFSGNTIYF. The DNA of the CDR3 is TGTGCCAGCTCAAGTACGGACAGTTTCTCTGGAAACACCATATATTTT.

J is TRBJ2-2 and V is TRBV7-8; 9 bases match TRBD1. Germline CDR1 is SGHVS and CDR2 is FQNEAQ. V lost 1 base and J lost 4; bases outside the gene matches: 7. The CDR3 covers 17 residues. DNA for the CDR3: TGTGCCAGCAGCTTAGGGGCAAGACAGGGGGGCACCGGGGAGCTGTTTTTT. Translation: CASSLGARQGGTGELFF.

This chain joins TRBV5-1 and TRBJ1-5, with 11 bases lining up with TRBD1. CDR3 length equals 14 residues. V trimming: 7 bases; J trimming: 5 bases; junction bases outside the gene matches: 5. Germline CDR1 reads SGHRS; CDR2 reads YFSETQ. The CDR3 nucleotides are TGCGCCAGCCTTGGGACAGGGGGGGATCAGCCCCAGCATTTT. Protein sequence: CASLGTGGDQPQHF. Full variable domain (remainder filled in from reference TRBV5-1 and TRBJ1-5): KAGVTQTPRYLIKTRGQQVTLSCSPISGHRSVSWYQQTPGQGLQFLFEYFSETQRNKGNFPGRFSGRQFSNSRSEMNVSTLELGDSALYLCASLGTGGDQPQHFGDGTRLSIL.

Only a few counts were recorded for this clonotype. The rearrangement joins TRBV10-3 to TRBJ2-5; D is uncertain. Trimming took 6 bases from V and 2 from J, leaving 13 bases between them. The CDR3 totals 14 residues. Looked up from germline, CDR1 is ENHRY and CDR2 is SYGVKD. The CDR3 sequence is CAISPETLQETQYF. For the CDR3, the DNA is TGTGCCATCAGCCCCGAAACCTTACAAGAGACCCAGTACTTC.

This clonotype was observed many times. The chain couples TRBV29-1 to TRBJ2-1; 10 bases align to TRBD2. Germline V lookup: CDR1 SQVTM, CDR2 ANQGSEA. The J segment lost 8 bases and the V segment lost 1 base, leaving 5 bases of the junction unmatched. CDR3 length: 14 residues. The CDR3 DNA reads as TGCAGCGTTGAAGGAGCGGGAGGGGAGTATGAGCAGTTCTTC. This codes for CSVEGAGGEYEQFF.

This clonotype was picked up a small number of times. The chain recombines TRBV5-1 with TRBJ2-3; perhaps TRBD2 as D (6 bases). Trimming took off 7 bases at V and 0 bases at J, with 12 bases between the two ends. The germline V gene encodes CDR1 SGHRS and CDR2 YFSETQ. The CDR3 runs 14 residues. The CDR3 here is CASDRDWSTDTQYF. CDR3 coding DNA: TGCGCCAGCGACCGGGACTGGAGCACAGATACGCAGTATTTT. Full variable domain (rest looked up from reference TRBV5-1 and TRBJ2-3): KAGVTQTPRYLIKTRGQQVTLSCSPISGHRSVSWYQQTPGQGLQFLFEYFSETQRNKGNFPGRFSGRQFSNSRSEMNVSTLELGDSALYLCASDRDWSTDTQYFGPGTRLTVL.

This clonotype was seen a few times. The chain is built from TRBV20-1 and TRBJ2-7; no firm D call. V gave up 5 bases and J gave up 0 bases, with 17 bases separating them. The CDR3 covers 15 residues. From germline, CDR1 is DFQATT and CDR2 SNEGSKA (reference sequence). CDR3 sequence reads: CSAESVDLSSYEQYF. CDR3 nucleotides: TGCAGTGCTGAGTCGGTGGACCTCAGCTCCTACGAGCAGTACTTC.

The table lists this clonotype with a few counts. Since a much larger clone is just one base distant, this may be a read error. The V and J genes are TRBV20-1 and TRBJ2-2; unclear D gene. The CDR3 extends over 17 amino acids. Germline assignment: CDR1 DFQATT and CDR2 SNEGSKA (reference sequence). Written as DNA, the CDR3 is TGCTGTGCTAGATCCCTCGATGTGGGATCGAACACCGGGGAGCTGTTTTTT. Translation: CCARSLDVGSNTGELFF.

The CDR3 spells CASRDTGEREQYF. DNA of the CDR3: TGTGCCAGCAGAGATACAGGGGAACGGGAGCAGTACTTC. The genes are TRBV11-2 and TRBJ2-7; 7 positions agree with TRBD1. This CDR3 has 13 amino acids. J lost 7 bases, V lost 6 bases, and 9 bases had no gene match. Per the germline V gene, CDR1 is SGHAT and CDR2 is FQNNGV.

The CDR3 sequence: CASSLMFGGYEQYF. The CDR3 DNA is TGTGCCAGCAGCTTAATGTTCGGGGGCTACGAGCAGTACTTC. The chain combines TRBV7-9 with TRBJ2-7; TRBD2 is a possible D gene (6 bases). V dropped 2 bases and J dropped 3 bases, with 11 bases sitting between them. The CDR3 spans 14 residues. Germline V gives CDR1 SEHNR, CDR2 FQNEAQ (reference sequence).

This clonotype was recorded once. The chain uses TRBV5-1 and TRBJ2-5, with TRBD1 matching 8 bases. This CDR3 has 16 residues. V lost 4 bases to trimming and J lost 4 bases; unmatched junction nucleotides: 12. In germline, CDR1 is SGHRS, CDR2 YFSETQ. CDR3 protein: CASSKPDRVMAETQYF. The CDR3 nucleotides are TGCGCCAGCAGCAAACCGGACAGGGTGATGGCAGAGACCCAGTACTTC.

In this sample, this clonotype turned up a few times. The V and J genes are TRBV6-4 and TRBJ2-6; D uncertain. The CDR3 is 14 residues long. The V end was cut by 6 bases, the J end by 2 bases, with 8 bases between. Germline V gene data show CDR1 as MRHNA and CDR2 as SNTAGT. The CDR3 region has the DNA TGTGCCAGCAGCGAATCCCCTGGGGCCAACGTCCTGACTTTC. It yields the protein CASSESPGANVLTF.

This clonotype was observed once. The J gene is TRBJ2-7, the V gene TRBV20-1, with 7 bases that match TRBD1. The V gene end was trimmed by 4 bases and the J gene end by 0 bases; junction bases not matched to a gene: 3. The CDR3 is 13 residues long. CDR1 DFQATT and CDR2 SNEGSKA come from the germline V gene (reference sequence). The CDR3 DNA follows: TGCAGTGCTATAAGACAGGGCTCCTACGAGCAGTACTTC. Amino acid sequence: CSAIRQGSYEQYF.

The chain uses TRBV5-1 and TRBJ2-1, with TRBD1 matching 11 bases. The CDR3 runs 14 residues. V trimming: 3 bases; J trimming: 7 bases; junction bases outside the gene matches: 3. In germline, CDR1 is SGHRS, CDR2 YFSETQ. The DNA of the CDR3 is TGCGCCAGCAGCTGGACAGGGGGCTTTAATGAGCAGTTCTTC. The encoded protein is CASSWTGGFNEQFF.

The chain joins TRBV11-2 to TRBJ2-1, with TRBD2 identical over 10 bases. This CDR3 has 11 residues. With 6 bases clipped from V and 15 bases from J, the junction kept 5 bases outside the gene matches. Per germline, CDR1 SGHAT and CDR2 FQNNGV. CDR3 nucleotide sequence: TGTGCCAGCAGGCGAGCGGGAGGGGTGTTCTTC. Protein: CASRRAGGVFF.

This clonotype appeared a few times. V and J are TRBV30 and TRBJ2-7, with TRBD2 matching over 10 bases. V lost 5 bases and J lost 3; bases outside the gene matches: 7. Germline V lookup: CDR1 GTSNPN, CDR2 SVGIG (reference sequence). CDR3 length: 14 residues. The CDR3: CAWAQAGGSYEQYF. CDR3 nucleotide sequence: TGTGCCTGGGCCCAAGCGGGAGGGAGCTACGAGCAGTACTTC.

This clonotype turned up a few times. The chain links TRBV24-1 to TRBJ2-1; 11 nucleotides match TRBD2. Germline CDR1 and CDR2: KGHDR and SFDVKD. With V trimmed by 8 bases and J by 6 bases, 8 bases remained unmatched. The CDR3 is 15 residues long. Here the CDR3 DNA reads TGTGCCACCAAGGGAGGTACTAGCGGGAGCAATGAGCAGTTCTTC. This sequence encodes CATKGGTSGSNEQFF.

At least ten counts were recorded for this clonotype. For the CDR3, the DNA is TGTGCCAGCAGTTATCTACAGGGCAGCACAGATACGCAGTATTTT. Translating gives CASSYLQGSTDTQYF. The chain recombines TRBV12-3 or TRBV12-4 with TRBJ2-3; a weak D match, TRBD1 (6 bases). V was trimmed by 4 bases and J by 0 bases, leaving 11 bases between them. The CDR3 is 15 amino acids.